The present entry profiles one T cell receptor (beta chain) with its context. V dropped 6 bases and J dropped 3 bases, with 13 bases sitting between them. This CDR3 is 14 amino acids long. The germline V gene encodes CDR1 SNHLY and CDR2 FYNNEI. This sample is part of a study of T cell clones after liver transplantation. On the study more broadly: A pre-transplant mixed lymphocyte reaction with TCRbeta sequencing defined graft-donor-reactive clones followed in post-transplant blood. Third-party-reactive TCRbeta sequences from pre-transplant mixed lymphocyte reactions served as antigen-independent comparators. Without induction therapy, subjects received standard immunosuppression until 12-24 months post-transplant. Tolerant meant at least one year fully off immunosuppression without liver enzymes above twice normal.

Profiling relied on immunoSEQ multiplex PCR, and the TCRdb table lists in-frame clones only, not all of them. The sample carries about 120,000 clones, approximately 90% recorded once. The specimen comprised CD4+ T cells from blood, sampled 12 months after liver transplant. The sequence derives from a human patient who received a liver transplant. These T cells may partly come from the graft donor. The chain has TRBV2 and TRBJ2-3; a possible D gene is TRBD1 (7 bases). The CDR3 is CASSGGGWTDTQYF. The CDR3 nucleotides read TGTGCCAGCAGCGGAGGGGGCTGGACAGATACGCAGTATTTT.